These 15 T cell receptor beta chains share one sample of origin, sequenced in a study of Ad26.COV2.S vaccination and SARS-CoV-2 variants. The treatment denotes: some 20 received Ad26.COV2.S at low or high dose, single or two shots; roughly five received placebo; per-sample allocation not given. Specimens were obtained on day 63 following the first vaccine or placebo injection. This table comes from immunoSEQ multiplex PCR, and its TCRdb copy is limited to in-frame clones, with some not included. The data contain a few hundred thousand clones, roughly 90% of them singletons. Specimen: peripheral blood, collected in a trial of Ad26.COV2.S vaccine versus placebo. The receptors were gathered from a person between 18 and 65 years old who received the Ad26.COV2.S COVID-19 vaccine or a placebo.

The sample holds a few counts of this clone. The chain recombines TRBV19 with TRBJ2-3; 10 positions match TRBD2. The ends lost 1 base at V and 0 bases at J; junction bases unmatched: 7. CDR1 is LNHDA and CDR2 is SQIVND in the germline V gene (reference sequence). The CDR3 consists of 18 residues. CDR3 sequence reads: CASSIGPSGGLSTDTQYF. The CDR3 DNA follows: TGTGCCAGTAGTATAGGACCTAGCGGGGGCCTTAGCACAGATACGCAGTATTTT.

The table lists this clone with a count of one. The chain is built from TRBV30 and TRBJ1-1, with no clear D. Germline loops: CDR1 GTSNPN, CDR2 SVGIG (reference sequence). The CDR3 covers 12 residues. V lost 3 bases and J lost 0, with 5 bases in between. CDR3: CAWRQMNTEAFF. The CDR3 coding sequence is TGTGCCTGGAGACAGATGAACACTGAAGCTTTCTTT.

The chain couples TRBV9 to TRBJ2-2, with D perhaps TRBD2 (6 bases). The V end was cut by 4 bases, the J end by 2 bases, with 15 bases between. The V gene's germline CDR1 is SGDLS and CDR2 YYNGEE. The CDR3 is 16 amino acids. CDR3 bases: TGTGCCAGCAGCCCGGGGGTCGCTGTAAACACCGGGGAGCTGTTTTTT. It codes for CASSPGVAVNTGELFF.

This clone was observed a few times. This rearrangement joins TRBV5-1 to TRBJ1-5, with 9 positions matching TRBD1. The CDR3 is made up of 14 amino acids. After removal of 4 bases from V and 5 bases from J, the junction contained 4 bases not matched to a gene. Per the germline V gene, CDR1 is SGHRS and CDR2 is YFSETQ. CDR3 protein: CASSEGTGYQPQHF. The DNA of the CDR3 is TGCGCCAGCAGCGAAGGGACAGGGTATCAGCCCCAGCATTTT.

For the CDR3, the DNA is TGCGCCAGCAGCTTCGGGCTAGCGGGGACTACCGGGGAGCTGTTTTTT. Residues: CASSFGLAGTTGELFF. V is TRBV5-1 and J is TRBJ2-2, with 9 bases lining up with TRBD2. This CDR3 contains 16 residues. The junction had 7 bases not matched to a gene; V was cut back by 2 bases and J by 5 bases. The germline V gene has CDR1 SGHRS and CDR2 YFSETQ.

V gene TRBV13 combines with J gene TRBJ1-6; D is ambiguous. The V end was cut by 1 base, the J end by 7 bases, with 8 bases between. CDR3 length: 14 residues. Germline V gene sequence: CDR1 PRHDT, CDR2 FYEKMQ (reference sequence). This CDR3 is CASSLAGRNSPLHF. The CDR3 DNA reads as TGTGCCAGCAGCTTAGCCGGTAGAAATTCACCCCTCCACTTT.

This chain connects TRBV7-9 to TRBJ2-7; D may correspond to TRBD1 or TRBD2 (5 bases each). V was pared by 4 bases and J by 6 bases, with 10 bases between. CDR1 is SEHNR and CDR2 is FQNEAQ in the germline V gene (reference sequence). This CDR3 region has 12 residues. The CDR3 nucleotides are TGTGCCAGCAGCTCGGGGACCTCCGAGCAGTACTTC. Amino acids: CASSSGTSEQYF.

The chain joins TRBV5-4 to TRBJ2-2; D is perhaps TRBD1 (6 bases). The CDR3 is 16 amino acids. The V end was cut by 3 bases, the J end by 4 bases, with 16 bases between. Germline V gene sequence: CDR1 SGHNT, CDR2 YYREEE (reference sequence). This CDR3 is CASSSIGGPVTGELFF. In nucleotides, the CDR3 is TGTGCCAGCAGCTCCATAGGGGGACCCGTCACCGGGGAGCTGTTTTTT.

V and J are TRBV27 and TRBJ1-6; possibly TRBD1 for D (6 bases). This CDR3 is 15 amino acids long. V lost 5 bases and J 10 bases, leaving 18 bases between the germline ends. Germline-derived CDR1 and CDR2 are MNHEY and SMNVEV (reference sequence). The CDR3 nucleotides are TGTGCCAGCAGTCCCGGAACAGGGTGGGCCTCACCCCTCCACTTT. It yields the protein CASSPGTGWASPLHF.

V and J are TRBV6-5 and TRBJ2-5, with D tentatively TRBD1 (5 bases). Germline V gene sequence: CDR1 MNHEY, CDR2 SVGAGI. The V and J ends lost 10 bases and 4 bases respectively, with 22 bases between them. This CDR3 is 15 amino acids long. The CDR3 DNA is TGTGCCACCACCAGTTTGGGGCGAGTAGGAGAGACCCAGTACTTC. This codes for CATTSLGRVGETQYF.

The chain employs TRBV6-5 and TRBJ1-5; no clear D. Per germline, CDR1 MNHEY and CDR2 SVGAGI. Trimming pared 2 bases from V and 0 bases from J, leaving 11 bases between. This CDR3 spans 16 amino acids. Written as DNA, the CDR3 is TGTGCCAGCAGTTACGGACTTCCCGATAGCAATCAGCCCCAGCATTTT. This gives the protein CASSYGLPDSNQPQHF.

The chain joins TRBV5-6 to TRBJ2-2, with TRBD1 identical over 9 bases. This CDR3 has 16 residues. Looked up from germline, CDR1 is SGHDT and CDR2 is YYEEEE. V lost 2 bases and J lost 0; bases outside the gene matches: 2. The chain's CDR3 is CASSFGTGPNTGELFF. The CDR3 DNA reads as TGTGCCAGCAGCTTCGGGACAGGGCCGAACACCGGGGAGCTGTTTTTT.

The chain recombines TRBV10-3 with TRBJ1-3; D is unresolved. This CDR3 is built from 14 residues. Trimming left V 6 bases short and J 4 bases short, with 13 bases between. Germline loops: CDR1 ENHRY, CDR2 SYGVKD. This CDR3 is CAIRAQVFGNTIYF. The CDR3 nucleotides are TGTGCCATCAGGGCCCAGGTGTTCGGAAACACCATATATTTT.

This clone was seen a single time. The chain is built from TRBV7-2 and TRBJ2-5; D is undetermined. This CDR3 region has 11 residues. Per germline, CDR1 SGHTA and CDR2 FQGNSA. V gave up 5 bases and J gave up 12 bases, with 13 bases separating them. The CDR3 is CASSPDHGKYF. The CDR3, as DNA: TGTGCCAGCAGCCCCGACCACGGAAAGTACTTC. Full variable domain (remainder filled in from reference TRBV7-2 and TRBJ2-5): GAGVSQSPSNKVTEKGKDVELRCDPISGHTALYWYRQSLGQGLEFLIYFQGNSAPDKSGLPSDRFSAERTGGSVSTLTIQRTQQEDSAVYLCASSPDHGKYFGPGTRLLVL.

Note on this clone: The junction shows a germline mismatch at one end, possibly a read error. This chain connects TRBV3-1 (or the pseudogene TRBV3-2) to TRBJ2-7; D remains ambiguous. The CDR3 loop spans 13 amino acids. Per the germline V gene, CDR1 is LGHDT and CDR2 is YNNKEL (reference sequence). The CDR3 DNA follows: TGTGCCAGCAGCCCGGCCTACTCCCACGAGCAGTACTTC. Translation: CASSPAYSHEQYF.